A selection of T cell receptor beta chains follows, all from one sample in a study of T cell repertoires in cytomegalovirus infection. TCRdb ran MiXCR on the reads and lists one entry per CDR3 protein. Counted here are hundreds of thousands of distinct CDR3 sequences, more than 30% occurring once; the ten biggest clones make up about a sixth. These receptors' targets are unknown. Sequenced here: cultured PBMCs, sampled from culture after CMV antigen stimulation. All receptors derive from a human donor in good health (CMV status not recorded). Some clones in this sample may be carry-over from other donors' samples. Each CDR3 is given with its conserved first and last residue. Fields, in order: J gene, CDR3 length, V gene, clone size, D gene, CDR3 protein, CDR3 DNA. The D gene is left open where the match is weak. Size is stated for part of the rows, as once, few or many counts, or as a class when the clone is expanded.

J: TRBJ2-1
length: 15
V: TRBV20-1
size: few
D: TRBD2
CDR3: CSATNGLAGVNEQFF
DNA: TGCAGTGCTACTAACGGACTAGCGGGAGTAAATGAGCAGTTCTTC

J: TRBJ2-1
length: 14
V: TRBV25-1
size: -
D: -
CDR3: CASSTGRYRNEQFF
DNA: TGTGCCAGCAGTACAGGAAGATACAGGAATGAGCAGTTCTTC

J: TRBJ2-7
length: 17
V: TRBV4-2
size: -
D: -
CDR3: CASSQEVTEVLYYEQYF
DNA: TGTGCCAGCAGCCAAGAGGTTACGGAGGTCCTATACTACGAGCAGTACTTC

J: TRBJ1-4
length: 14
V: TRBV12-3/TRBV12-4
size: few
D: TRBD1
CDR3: CASSFQGVFEKLFF
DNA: TGTGCCAGCAGTTTTCAGGGGGTATTTGAAAAACTGTTTTTT

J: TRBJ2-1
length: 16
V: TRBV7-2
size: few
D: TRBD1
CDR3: CASSSQPGQGYNEQFF
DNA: TGTGCCAGCAGCTCCCAACCGGGACAGGGCTACAATGAGCAGTTCTTC

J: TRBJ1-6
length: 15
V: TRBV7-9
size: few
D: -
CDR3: CASSFLTGHNSPLHF
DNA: TGTGCCAGCAGCTTTCTCACAGGACATAATTCACCCCTCCACTTT

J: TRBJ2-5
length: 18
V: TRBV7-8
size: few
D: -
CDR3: CASSLASRGGAGQETQYF
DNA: TGTGCCAGCAGCTTAGCCAGTCGTGGAGGGGCGGGCCAAGAGACCCAGTACTTC

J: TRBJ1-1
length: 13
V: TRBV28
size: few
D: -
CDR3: CASSLRPQGEAFF
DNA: TGTGCCAGCAGTTTAAGACCACAAGGTGAAGCTTTCTTT

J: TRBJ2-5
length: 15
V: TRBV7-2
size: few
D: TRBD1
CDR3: CASSFIRDRAETQYF
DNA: TGTGCCAGCAGCTTTATCCGGGACAGAGCCGAGACCCAGTACTTC

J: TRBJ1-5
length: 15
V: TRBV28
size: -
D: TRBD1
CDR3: CASSLLTGGSQPQHF
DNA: TGTGCCAGCAGTTTACTCACAGGGGGTAGTCAGCCCCAGCATTTT

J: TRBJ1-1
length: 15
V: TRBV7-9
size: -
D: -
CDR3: CASSIPGHKNTEAFF
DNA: TGTGCCAGCAGCATACCGGGACATAAGAACACTGAAGCTTTCTTT

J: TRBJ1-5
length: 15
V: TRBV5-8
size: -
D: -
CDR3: CASSAGQNSNQPQHF
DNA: TGTGCCAGCAGCGCCGGACAGAATAGCAATCAGCCCCAGCATTTT

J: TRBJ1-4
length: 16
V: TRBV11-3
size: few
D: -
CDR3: CASSLDDTVGNEKLFF
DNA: TGTGCCAGCAGCTTAGATGACACAGTGGGTAATGAAAAACTGTTTTTT

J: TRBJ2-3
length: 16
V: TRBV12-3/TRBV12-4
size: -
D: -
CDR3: CATDAIGPTSTDTQYF
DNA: TGTGCCACCGACGCTATAGGCCCAACTAGCACAGATACGCAGTATTTT

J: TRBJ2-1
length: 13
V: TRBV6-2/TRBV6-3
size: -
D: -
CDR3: CASSYGGSREQFF
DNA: TGTGCCAGCAGTTACGGGGGGAGCCGTGAGCAGTTCTTC

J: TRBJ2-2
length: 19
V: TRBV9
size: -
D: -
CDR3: CASSVSLLGGGSNTRELFF
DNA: TGTGCCAGCAGCGTATCTCTCTTGGGGGGCGGGTCGAACACCAGGGAGCTGTTTTTT

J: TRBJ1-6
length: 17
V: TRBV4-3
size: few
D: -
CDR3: CASSTQTGISYNSPLHF
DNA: TGCGCCAGCAGCACCCAGACAGGCATCTCCTATAATTCACCCCTCCACTTT

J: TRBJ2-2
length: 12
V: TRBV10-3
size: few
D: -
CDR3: CAITGETGELFF
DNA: TGTGCCATCACGGGAGAAACCGGGGAGCTGTTTTTT

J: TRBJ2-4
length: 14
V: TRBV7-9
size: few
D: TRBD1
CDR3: CASSTYRGERIQYF
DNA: TGTGCCAGCAGCACTTACAGGGGAGAACGCATTCAGTACTTC

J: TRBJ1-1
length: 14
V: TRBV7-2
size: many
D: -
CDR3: CASSFTGSRTEAFF
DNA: TGTGCCAGCAGCTTCACAGGAAGTCGGACTGAAGCTTTCTTT

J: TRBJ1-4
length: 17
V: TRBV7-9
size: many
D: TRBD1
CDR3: CASSLSQHGQGVEKLFF
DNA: TGTGCCAGCAGCTTATCACAACACGGACAGGGGGTTGAAAAACTGTTTTTT

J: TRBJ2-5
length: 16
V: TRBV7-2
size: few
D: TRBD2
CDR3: CASSLAAASGQETQYF
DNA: TGTGCCAGCAGCTTAGCGGCGGCTAGCGGCCAAGAGACCCAGTACTTC

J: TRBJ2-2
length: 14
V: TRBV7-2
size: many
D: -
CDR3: CASKKARSTGELFF
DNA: TGTGCCAGCAAAAAGGCCAGGAGCACCGGGGAGCTGTTTTTT

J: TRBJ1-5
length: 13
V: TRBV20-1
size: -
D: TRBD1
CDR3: CSARGQGPQPQHF
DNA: TGCAGTGCGAGGGGACAGGGTCCTCAGCCCCAGCATTTT

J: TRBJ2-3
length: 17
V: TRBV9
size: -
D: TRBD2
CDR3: CASSAGGTNHPGDTQYF
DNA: TGTGCCAGCAGCGCTGGGGGGACTAACCATCCTGGGGATACGCAGTATTTT

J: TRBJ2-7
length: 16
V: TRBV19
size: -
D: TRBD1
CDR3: CASSAETGGAYYEQYF
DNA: TGTGCCAGTAGTGCCGAGACAGGGGGCGCTTACTACGAGCAGTACTTC

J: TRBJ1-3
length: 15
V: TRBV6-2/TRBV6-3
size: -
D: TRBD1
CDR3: CASSASGTGGNTIYF
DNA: TGTGCCAGCAGTGCCTCCGGGACAGGAGGAAACACCATATATTTT

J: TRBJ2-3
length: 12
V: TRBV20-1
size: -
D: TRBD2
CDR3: CSAGGSTDTQYF
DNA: TGCAGTGCGGGGGGGAGCACAGATACGCAGTATTTT

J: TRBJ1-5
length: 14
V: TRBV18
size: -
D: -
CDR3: CASSPPEWNQPQHF
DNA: TGTGCCAGCTCACCACCCGAATGGAATCAGCCCCAGCATTTT

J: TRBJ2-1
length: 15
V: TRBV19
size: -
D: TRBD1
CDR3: CASSMGTGFYNEQFF
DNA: TGTGCCAGTAGTATGGGGACAGGCTTCTACAATGAGCAGTTCTTC

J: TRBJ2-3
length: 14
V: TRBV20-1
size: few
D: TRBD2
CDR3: CSARKAGPTDTQYF
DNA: TGCAGTGCTAGAAAAGCGGGGCCCACAGATACGCAGTATTTT

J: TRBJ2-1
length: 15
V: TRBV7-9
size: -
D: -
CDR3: CASSLGVRSYNEQFF
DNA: TGTGCCAGCAGCTTAGGAGTTCGCTCCTACAATGAGCAGTTCTTC

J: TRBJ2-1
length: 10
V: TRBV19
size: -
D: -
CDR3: CASRDTGLYF
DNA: TGTGCCAGTCGGGACACGGGTCTTTACTTC

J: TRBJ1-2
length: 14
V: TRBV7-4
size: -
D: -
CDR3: CASSLVSGEDGYTF
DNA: TGTGCCAGCAGCTTAGTCTCTGGGGAGGATGGCTACACCTTC

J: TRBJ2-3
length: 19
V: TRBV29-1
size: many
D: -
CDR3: CSVEDLEGWAGGSTDTQYF
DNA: TGCAGCGTTGAAGATCTTGAGGGCTGGGCAGGGGGGAGCACAGATACGCAGTATTTT

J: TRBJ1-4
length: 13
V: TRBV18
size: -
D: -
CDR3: CASSPPLNGKLFF
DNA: TGTGCCAGCTCACCACCATTGAATGGAAAACTGTTTTTT

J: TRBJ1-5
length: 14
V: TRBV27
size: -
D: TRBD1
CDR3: CASSLRGQGAPQHF
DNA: TGTGCCAGCAGTTTAAGGGGACAGGGGGCGCCCCAGCATTTT

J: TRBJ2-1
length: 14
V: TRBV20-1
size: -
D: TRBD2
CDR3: CSASGLAGADEQFF
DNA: TGCAGTGCTAGTGGACTAGCGGGAGCGGATGAGCAGTTCTTC

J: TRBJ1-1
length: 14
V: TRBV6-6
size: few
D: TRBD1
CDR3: CASTLGTANTEAFF
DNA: TGTGCCAGCACCCTGGGGACAGCGAACACTGAAGCTTTCTTT

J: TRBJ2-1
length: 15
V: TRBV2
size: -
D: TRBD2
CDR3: CASNVAGSSYNEQFF
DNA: TGTGCCAGTAATGTAGCGGGGAGCTCCTACAATGAGCAGTTCTTC

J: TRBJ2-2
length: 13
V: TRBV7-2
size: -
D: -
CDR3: CASSLWQAGELFF
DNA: TGTGCCAGCAGCCTCTGGCAGGCCGGGGAGCTGTTTTTT

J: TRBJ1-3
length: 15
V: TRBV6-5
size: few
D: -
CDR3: CASSYGRISGNTIYF
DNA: TGTGCCAGCAGTTACGGACGGATCTCTGGAAACACCATATATTTT

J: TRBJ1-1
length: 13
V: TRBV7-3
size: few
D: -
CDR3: CASSLTTDTEAFF
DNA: TGTGCCAGCAGCTTAACGACAGACACTGAAGCTTTCTTT

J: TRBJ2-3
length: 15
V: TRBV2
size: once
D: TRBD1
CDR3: CASGYRGRSTDTQYF
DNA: TGTGCCAGCGGCTACAGGGGCCGTAGCACAGATACGCAGTATTTT

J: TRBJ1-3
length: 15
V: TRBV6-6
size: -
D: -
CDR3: CASSSNREVGNTIYF
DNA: TGCGCCAGCAGTTCTAACAGGGAGGTTGGAAACACCATATATTTT

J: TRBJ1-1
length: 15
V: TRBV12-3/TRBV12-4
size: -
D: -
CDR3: CASKSLGGGNTEAFF
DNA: TGTGCCAGCAAGTCCTTGGGGGGTGGGAACACTGAAGCTTTCTTT

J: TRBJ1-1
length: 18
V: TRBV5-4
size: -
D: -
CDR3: CASSFDPTGSVLSTEAFF
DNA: TGTGCCAGCAGCTTTGACCCCACAGGGAGTGTATTGAGCACTGAAGCTTTCTTT

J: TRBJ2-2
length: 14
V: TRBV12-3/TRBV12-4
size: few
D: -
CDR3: CASSPRTFSGELFF
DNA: TGTGCCAGCAGTCCCCGAACCTTCAGCGGGGAGCTGTTTTTT

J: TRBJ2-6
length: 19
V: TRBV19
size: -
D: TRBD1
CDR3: CASSILRDRESSGANVLTF
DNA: TGTGCCAGTAGTATCCTCAGGGACAGGGAGAGCTCTGGGGCCAACGTCCTGACTTTC

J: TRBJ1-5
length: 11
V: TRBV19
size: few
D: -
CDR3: CASSRGGPQHF
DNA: TGTGCCAGTAGTCGTGGGGGGCCCCAGCATTTT

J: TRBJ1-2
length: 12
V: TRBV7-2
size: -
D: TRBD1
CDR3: CASSWDRYGYTF
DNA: TGTGCCAGCAGCTGGGACAGATATGGCTACACCTTC

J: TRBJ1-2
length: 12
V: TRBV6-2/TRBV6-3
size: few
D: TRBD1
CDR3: CASGTGGYGYTF
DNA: TGTGCCAGCGGGACAGGGGGCTATGGCTACACCTTC